This entry lists 25 T cell receptor beta chains sequenced from one sample in a study of T-cell memory formation after mild COVID-19. TCRdb independently ran MiXCR on the 5' RACE reads; one entry per CDR3 protein. The sample comprises 35,000 to 50,000 distinct CDR3 sequences, about 6.1% of which are singletons, and roughly 0.8% rests with the top ten. Sequenced: PBMCs or a T cell subset sorted from them (not recorded which). Receptors were obtained from an adult who had mild COVID-19 (a few samples of this study predate the infection). Cell type and time point are not known.

This clonotype was counted only a few times. The chain uses TRBV20-1 and TRBJ2-1; 9 bases match TRBD2. The V gene's germline CDR1 is DFQATT and CDR2 SNEGSKA (reference sequence). The J segment lost 1 base and the V segment lost 1 base, leaving 14 bases of the junction unmatched. The length of the CDR3 is 19 residues. CDR3 amino acids: CSARVQGAGGQESYNEQFF. The DNA of the CDR3 is TGCAGTGCTAGAGTGCAGGGAGCGGGGGGCCAAGAGTCCTACAATGAGCAGTTCTTC.

Regarding this clonotype: Being one base from a much bigger clone, this may be a read error. The V call is TRBV7-9, the J call TRBJ2-4; maybe TRBD1 (6 bases). CDR3 length: 15 amino acids. Germline assignment: CDR1 SEHNR and CDR2 FQNEAQ (reference sequence). Trimming removed 4 bases at V and 0 bases at J, with 10 bases between. The CDR3 loop reads CASSSRQEAKNIQYF. In DNA, the CDR3 is TGTGCCAGCAGCTCCCGACAGGAAGCCAAAAACATTCAGTACTTC.

This clonotype turned up a few times. The genes are TRBV20-1 and TRBJ1-5; D unclear. The CDR3 loop spans 10 amino acids. V dropped 6 bases and J dropped 11 bases, with 11 bases sitting between them. The germline CDR1 and CDR2 sequences are DFQATT and SNEGSKA (reference sequence). The CDR3 here is CSAHAGAQHF. Here the CDR3 DNA reads TGCAGTGCCCACGCCGGGGCCCAGCATTTT.

This clonotype was detected ten times or more. The chain is built from TRBV19 and TRBJ2-7; 7 bases are a match to TRBD1. V was clipped by 5 bases and J by 3 bases; unmatched bases: 4. This CDR3 contains 13 residues. CDR1 and CDR2 (germline): LNHDA, SQIVND (reference sequence). The CDR3 DNA sequence: TGTGCCAGTAGTGTAGGACAGGACTACGAGCAGTACTTC. It yields the protein CASSVGQDYEQYF.

The V gene is TRBV20-1, the J gene TRBJ2-5; either TRBD1 or TRBD2 may fit D (6 bases each). This CDR3 contains 13 residues. Between the trimmed V and J ends, which lost 6 bases and 5 bases, there was a span of 16 bases. CDR1 DFQATT and CDR2 SNEGSKA come from the germline V gene (reference sequence). CDR3 sequence: CSARGTSRETQYF. The CDR3 DNA sequence: TGCAGTGCGCGCGGGACATCTAGGGAGACCCAGTACTTC.

This clonotype came up many times. The gene calls are TRBV12-3 or TRBV12-4 and TRBJ2-3, with D maybe TRBD1 (6 bases). This CDR3 is 16 amino acids long. The V end was cut by 6 bases, the J end by 2 bases, with 18 bases between. CDR3 bases: TGTGCCAGCAGCCAACCCGGCCAGGGGTTCACAGATACGCAGTATTTT. It specifies CASSQPGQGFTDTQYF.

The chain recombines TRBV19 with TRBJ2-3; TRBD2 matches 10 bases. This CDR3 has 14 amino acids. Trimming at V came to 6 bases and at J to 3 bases, leaving 3 bases not matched to a gene. Germline V CDR1 and CDR2: LNHDA, SQIVND (reference sequence). CDR3 protein: CASRKAGGTDTQYF. The CDR3 coding sequence is TGTGCCAGTAGAAAAGCGGGAGGGACAGATACGCAGTATTTT.

Only a few counts were recorded for this clonotype. The gene calls are TRBV2 and TRBJ2-7; 9 bases are a match to TRBD1. The CDR3 has 15 residues. Looked up from germline, CDR1 is SNHLY and CDR2 is FYNNEI. V lost 3 bases, J lost 1 base, and 4 bases stayed unmatched. CDR3 protein: CASSDWTGDSYEQYF. CDR3 in DNA: TGTGCCAGCAGTGACTGGACAGGGGATTCCTACGAGCAGTACTTC.

This clonotype has just a few counts. The J gene is TRBJ2-1, the V gene TRBV11-2; no firm D call. The CDR3 has 13 amino acids. The germline V and J ends were trimmed by 4 bases and 6 bases, with 10 bases remaining between them. Germline V gives CDR1 SGHAT, CDR2 FQNNGV. DNA of the CDR3: TGTGCCAGCAGCTCCTCTAGGGTCAATGAGCAGTTCTTC. It yields the protein CASSSSRVNEQFF.

The rearrangement uses TRBV12-3 or TRBV12-4 and TRBJ2-1; TRBD2 agrees at 15 bases. The CDR3 runs 17 residues. Trimming removed 3 bases from V and 6 bases from J; junction bases left unmatched: 6. In DNA, the CDR3 is TGTGCCAGCAGTTTCCAAGGGACTAGCGGGAGGATCAATGAGCAGTTCTTC. Translating it yields CASSFQGTSGRINEQFF.

This clonotype has only a few counts. The rearrangement links TRBV3-1 to TRBJ2-1; the match to TRBD2 covers 15 bases. V lost 1 base, J lost 4 bases, and 5 bases stayed unmatched. The germline CDR1 and CDR2 sequences are LGHDT and YNNKEL (reference sequence). CDR3 length equals 18 residues. Here the CDR3 DNA reads TGTGCCAGCAGCCAAGGGACTAGCGGGGGGGCAAAGTACAATGAGCAGTTCTTC. This codes for CASSQGTSGGAKYNEQFF.

This clonotype has at least ten counts. The J gene is TRBJ2-1, the V gene TRBV27, with 8 bases aligning to TRBD2. V trimming: 6 bases; J trimming: 6 bases; junction bases outside the gene matches: 10. Germline assignment: CDR1 MNHEY and CDR2 SMNVEV (reference sequence). The CDR3 is 15 residues long. The CDR3 coding sequence is TGTGCCAGCAGCGAACCGGGACTAGGCCGCAATGAGCAGTTCTTC. It is translated as CASSEPGLGRNEQFF.

The V call is TRBV6-5, the J call TRBJ2-3; 8 positions match TRBD2. Per germline, CDR1 MNHEY and CDR2 SVGAGI. This CDR3 spans 14 amino acids. V shed 8 bases, J shed 12 bases, and the junction held 16 bases outside the gene matches. The CDR3 loop is CASRRGTSGGPQYF. The CDR3 region has the DNA TGTGCCAGCCGTCGTGGAACTAGCGGAGGCCCACAGTATTTT.

The CDR3 DNA reads as TGTGCCAGCAGCTTAGCCGGGACAGGGGACCACGAGCAGTACTTC. This translates into CASSLAGTGDHEQYF. This chain links TRBV7-2 with TRBJ2-7; 10 nucleotides match TRBD1. This CDR3 comprises 15 residues. V lost 0 bases and J lost 5; bases outside the gene matches: 4. Germline V lookup: CDR1 SGHTA, CDR2 FQGNSA.

This clonotype was counted ten times or more. The V gene is TRBV7-2, the J gene TRBJ1-4; D is ambiguous. The V end was cut by 2 bases, the J end by 0 bases, with 7 bases between. Germline V CDR1 and CDR2: SGHTA, FQGNSA. The CDR3 runs 15 residues. DNA of the CDR3: TGTGCCAGCAGCTTACGGCGGGCAACTAATGAAAAACTGTTTTTT. Its protein is CASSLRRATNEKLFF. Using reference TRBV7-2 and TRBJ1-4 for the parts outside the CDR3, the full variable domain is GAGVSQSPSNKVTEKGKDVELRCDPISGHTALYWYRQSLGQGLEFLIYFQGNSAPDKSGLPSDRFSAERTGGSVSTLTIQRTQQEDSAVYLCASSLRRATNEKLFFGSGTQLSVL.

The chain couples TRBV27 to TRBJ2-5; 13 nucleotides line up with TRBD2. Trimming cost V 8 bases and J 4 bases; bases outside gene matches: 13. CDR1 MNHEY and CDR2 SMNVEV come from the germline V gene (reference sequence). The CDR3 extends over 17 amino acids. The CDR3 bases are TGTGCCAGCGGACGGACTAGCGGGAGTCTGTTTGTAGAGACCCAGTACTTC. Translation gives CASGRTSGSLFVETQYF.

This clonotype was counted ten times or more. The chain uses TRBV30 and TRBJ1-2, with 9 bases aligning to TRBD1. V was clipped by 8 bases and J by 5 bases; unmatched bases: 9. This CDR3 comprises 13 residues. The germline CDR1 and CDR2 sequences are GTSNPN and SVGIG (reference sequence). DNA of the CDR3: TGTGCCGGCCGGGACAGGGATACTTATGGCTACACCTTC. This codes for CAGRDRDTYGYTF.

This clonotype showed up many times. The rearrangement uses TRBV5-1 and TRBJ2-7; 13 bases line up with TRBD2. With 5 bases clipped from V and 5 bases from J, the junction kept 4 bases outside the gene matches. The CDR3 contains 14 residues. Germline V lookup: CDR1 SGHRS, CDR2 YFSETQ. Here the CDR3 DNA reads TGCGCCAGCAGGTGGACTAGCGGGAGCAACGAGCAGTACTTC. As protein: CASRWTSGSNEQYF.

This clonotype was observed many times. CDR3 nucleotide sequence: TGTGCCAGCAGCCCGAACGGGGGCAGCGGGTACGAGCAGTACTTC. This translates into CASSPNGGSGYEQYF. The genes are TRBV7-3 and TRBJ2-7, with D perhaps matching TRBD1 or TRBD2 (6 bases each). The CDR3 spans 15 residues. Trimming left V 5 bases short and J 4 bases short, with 18 bases between. Germline CDR1 is SGHTA and CDR2 is FQGTGA.

DNA for the CDR3: TGTGCCAGCTCACCTTTCGCGGGGGAAAGTAACTATGGCTACACCTTC. This codes for CASSPFAGESNYGYTF. The chain joins TRBV18 to TRBJ1-2, with a possible D match to TRBD1 (5 bases). The CDR3 extends over 16 amino acids. From germline, CDR1 is KGHSH and CDR2 LQKENI. Trimming left V 3 bases short and J 1 base short, with 15 bases between.

This clonotype was observed many times. The chain joins TRBV12-3 or TRBV12-4 to TRBJ1-1; 8 positions agree with TRBD1. The CDR3 contains 15 residues. After removal of 6 bases from V and 4 bases from J, the junction contained 10 bases not matched to a gene. CDR3 loop: CASRRQGSSVTEAFF. The CDR3 DNA reads TGTGCCAGCAGGCGACAGGGGTCGTCGGTCACTGAAGCTTTCTTT.

This clonotype was detected a few times. This chain joins TRBV7-2 and TRBJ2-1; D may be TRBD2 (5 bases). The ends were cut back, 2 bases at V and 5 bases at J, with 16 bases in the middle. In germline, CDR1 is SGHTA, CDR2 FQGNSA. The CDR3 sequence is 16 residues long. This CDR3 reads CASSLNAPGVDNEQFF. Here the CDR3 DNA reads TGTGCCAGCAGCTTAAACGCTCCCGGGGTTGACAATGAGCAGTTCTTC.

This clonotype was recorded at least ten times. The chain couples TRBV20-1 to TRBJ2-1; the D gene is possibly TRBD2 (5 bases). CDR3 length: 14 residues. Between the trimmed V and J ends, which lost 7 bases and 3 bases, there was a span of 16 bases. Germline CDR1 and CDR2: DFQATT and SNEGSKA (reference sequence). The CDR3 sequence: CSGRRSGNYNEQFF. In nucleotides, the CDR3 is TGCAGTGGTAGGAGAAGCGGAAACTACAATGAGCAGTTCTTC.

This clonotype was seen many times. The chain has TRBV24-1 and TRBJ1-5; no definite D call. The V gene lost 4 bases and the J gene lost 9 bases, with 15 bases spanning the gap. The germline gives CDR1 KGHDR, CDR2 SFDVKD. This CDR3 is 14 amino acids long. For the CDR3, the DNA is TGTGCCACCAGTGACCCGGGAGGCAAGGGGCCCCAGCATTTT. It specifies CATSDPGGKGPQHF.

The genes are TRBV7-9 and TRBJ1-1; TRBD1 is a possible D gene (6 bases). The CDR3 contains 15 residues. Germline V gene sequence: CDR1 SEHNR, CDR2 FQNEAQ (reference sequence). V lost 5 bases, J lost 5 bases, and 18 bases lay in between. CDR3 region: CASSPWDKGPTEAFF. The DNA of the CDR3 is TGTGCCAGCAGCCCCTGGGACAAGGGGCCGACTGAAGCTTTCTTT.